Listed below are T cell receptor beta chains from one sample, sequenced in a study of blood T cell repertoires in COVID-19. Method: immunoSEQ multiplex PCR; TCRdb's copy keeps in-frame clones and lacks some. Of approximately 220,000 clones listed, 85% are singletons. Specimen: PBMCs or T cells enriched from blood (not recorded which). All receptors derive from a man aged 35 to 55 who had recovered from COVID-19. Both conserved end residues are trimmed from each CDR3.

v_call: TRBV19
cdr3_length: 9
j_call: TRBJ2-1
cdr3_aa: ASSIGGSSF

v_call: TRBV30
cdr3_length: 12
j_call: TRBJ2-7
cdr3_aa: AWRRGTGGREQY

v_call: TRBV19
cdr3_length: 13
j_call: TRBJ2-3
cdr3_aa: ASREQGARTDTQY

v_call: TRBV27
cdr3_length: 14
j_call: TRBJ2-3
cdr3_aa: ASSLRRGGNTDTQY

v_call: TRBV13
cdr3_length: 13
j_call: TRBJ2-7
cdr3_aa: ASSSRDRASREQY

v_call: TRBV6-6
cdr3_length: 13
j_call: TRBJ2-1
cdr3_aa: ASSTLVNSYNEQF

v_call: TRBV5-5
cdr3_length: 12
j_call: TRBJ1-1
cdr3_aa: ASSPVARNTEAF

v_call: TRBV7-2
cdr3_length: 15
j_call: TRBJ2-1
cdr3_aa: ASSPRRGQVRSGQQF

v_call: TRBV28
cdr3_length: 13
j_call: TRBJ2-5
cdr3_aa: ASSPLWEGQETQY

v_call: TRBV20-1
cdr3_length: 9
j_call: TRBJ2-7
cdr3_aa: SARVSVEQY

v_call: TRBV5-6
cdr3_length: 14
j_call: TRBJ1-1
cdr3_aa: ASSFGGIVVNTEAF

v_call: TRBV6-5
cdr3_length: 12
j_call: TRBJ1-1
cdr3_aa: ASSYSDRATEAF

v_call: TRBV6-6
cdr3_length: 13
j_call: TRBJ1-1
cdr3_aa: ASSYSTGRSTEAF

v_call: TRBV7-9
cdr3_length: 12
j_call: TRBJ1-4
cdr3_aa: ASSLSRADEKLF

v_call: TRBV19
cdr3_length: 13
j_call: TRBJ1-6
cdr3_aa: ASTTGTEYNSPLH

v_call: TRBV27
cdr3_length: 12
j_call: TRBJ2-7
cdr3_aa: ASSLSGTNYEQY

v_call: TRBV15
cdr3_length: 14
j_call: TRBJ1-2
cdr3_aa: ATSGVTGGGNYGYT

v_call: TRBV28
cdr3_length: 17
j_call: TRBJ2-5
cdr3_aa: ASSKVRGTGGGPQETQY

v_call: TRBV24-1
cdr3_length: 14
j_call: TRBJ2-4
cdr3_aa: ATSSSPGQGKNIQY

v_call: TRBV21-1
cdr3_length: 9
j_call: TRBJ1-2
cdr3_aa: AKGRVNGYT